This TCR beta chain was documented in a study of metastatic and nonmetastatic thyroid tumors. Study results and caveats: Reports indicated that malignant thyroid tumors showed significantly higher TCR beta diversity than benign nodules did, in blood and tumor.

Authors' analysis steps: The distant-metastasis classifier for papillary thyroid cancer was built from CDR3 differences across clinicopathological groups. TCRdb re-called the PCR reads with MiXCR. The V and J calls were determined by TCRdb, not by the authors. The sample has about 29,000 clones; approximately 17% are singletons. Ahead of thyroid surgery, no patient had received treatment of any kind. A note on this clone: What it binds is unknown.

The CDR3 runs to 16 residues. The junction had 10 bases not matched to a gene; V was cut back by 6 bases and J by 2 bases. Germline CDR1 is MNHNS and CDR2 is SASEGT. The sequenced sample consisted of blood. This TCR was sampled from a female donor with papillary thyroid cancer or a benign thyroid nodule (not recorded which). Some clones in this sample may be carry-over from other donors' samples. The chain has TRBV6-1 and TRBJ2-1; TRBD2 matches at 7 bases. The CDR3 region has the DNA TGTGCCAGCAGGCCAAGCGGGGCGACTCCCTACAATGAGCAGTTCTTC. Protein product: CASRPSGATPYNEQFF.